The clone carrying this T cell receptor (beta chain) was counted ten times or more. The antigen remains undetermined. The time point here: newly diagnosed GD, antithyroid drugs for less than 3 months. PBMCs were the source of the RNA used for TCR sequencing. The data stem from a study of regulatory T cells in long-lasting Graves disease. Findings and caveats of the study: Persistent disease favored TRBV28, TRBJ1-2 and TRBJ2-5. Among persistent patients, a larger number of public clonotypes were shared (about 2,700) than among newly diagnosed patients (roughly 970).

Trimming removed 5 bases at V and 4 bases at J, with 5 bases between. This CDR3 is 11 amino acids long. Looked up from germline, CDR1 is SEHNR and CDR2 is FQNEAQ (reference sequence). Arm-PCR of CDR3 regions and iRepertoire HTBI primers were the basis on which TCR beta libraries were built. From the multiplex PCR reads, TCRdb called clonotypes with MiXCR, one entry per CDR3 protein. Of approximately 350,000 distinct CDR3 sequences listed, approximately 15% are singletons. This same sample was also part of a study on T cells in Graves' hyperthyroidism and ophthalmopathy. From that second work: Most thyroid clonotypes with frequency above 0.001 were detected in blood.

This TCR derives from a man aged 40-49 years with Graves disease. V and J are TRBV7-9 and TRBJ2-5; D ambiguous. The source was peripheral blood mononuclear cells (PBMCs), collected at new diagnosis, from a patient treated with antithyroid drugs. The CDR3 bases are TGTGCCAGCAGCACGATAGAGACCCAGTACTTC. Amino acid sequence: CASSTIETQYF. The whole variable domain, filled in from reference TRBV7-9 and TRBJ2-5, reads DTGVSQNPRHKITKRGQNVTFRCDPISEHNRLYWYRQTLGQGPEFLTYFQNEAQLEKSRLLSDRFSAERPKGSFSTLEIQRTEQGDSAMYLCASSTIETQYFGPGTRLLVL.